This TCR beta chain was recorded in a study of tumor-infiltrating lymphocytes in primary liver carcinoma. The germline V gene encodes CDR1 KGHDR and CDR2 SFDVKD. The length of the CDR3 is 13 residues. The V gene lost 9 bases and the J gene lost 10 bases, with 18 bases spanning the gap. Researchers generated TCR beta cDNA from roughly 510 ng of total RNA, relying on a constant-region primer. Library construction for TCR beta comprised three nested multiplex PCR rounds performed with slightly modified ARM-PCR. Amplification in the first two PCR rounds was performed using TRBV1-TRBV30 forward primers and a C-beta reverse primer for approximately 10 cycles each. MiXCR, applied by TCRdb to the multiplex PCR reads, yields one record per CDR3 protein. This sample has some 180,000 distinct CDR3 sequences, with 70% to 90% found just once. This clonotype was counted between two and nine times. Investigators took RNA and DNA out together from about 21-30 mg of unsorted bulk tissue.

Sequencing input: tumor tissue from primary liver carcinoma. This sequence originates from a man in his forties with primary liver carcinoma and hepatitis B virus infection. The chain couples TRBV24-1 to TRBJ2-1; unclear D gene. CDR3 coding DNA: TGTGCCACCCGTGGGAACATAGCTGGGGAGCAGTTCTTC. Encoded protein: CATRGNIAGEQFF.